One sample yielded the 28 T cell receptor beta chains listed below, sequenced in a study of T cell clonotyping in hematopoietic cell transplantation. Noted time point: recipient sample about 28 days before transplant, after cytoreduction. The repertoire was sequenced with immunoSEQ multiplex PCR; TCRdb's copy has only in-frame clones and lacks some. Among roughly 30,000 clones, around 80% were seen once, and the ten largest hold around 7%. The source material was peripheral blood mononuclear cells, sampled before stem cell transplant. The receptors come from a woman in her 30s with chronic myeloid leukemia. Some clones in this sample may be carry-over from other donors' samples.

The rearrangement links TRBV2 to TRBJ1-3; 7 bases map to TRBD1. The CDR3 contains 13 residues. The V gene's germline CDR1 is SNHLY and CDR2 FYNNEI. V lost 7 bases and J lost 3; bases outside the gene matches: 3. The CDR3 region has the DNA TGTGCCAGCATGGCAGGGGGTGGAAACACCATATATTTT. This sequence encodes CASMAGGGNTIYF.

This clone was seen a few times. V gene TRBV5-1 combines with J gene TRBJ1-6; possibly TRBD1 for D (6 bases). The germline V gene encodes CDR1 SGHRS and CDR2 YFSETQ. The CDR3 totals 14 residues. V was shortened by 6 bases and J by 5 bases, with 12 bases between the two germline ends. The CDR3: CASKIRTDNSPLHF. The CDR3 nucleotides read TGCGCCAGCAAAATACGGACAGATAATTCACCCCTCCACTTT.

This clone is a singleton in its sample. V and J are TRBV4-2 and TRBJ2-1; TRBD2 is a possible D gene (5 bases). The CDR3 spans 11 residues. Germline V gene data show CDR1 as LGHNA and CDR2 as YNFKEQ. V lost 7 bases to trimming and J lost 8 bases, with 9 bases between them. CDR3: CASKEADEQFF. The CDR3 DNA reads TGTGCCAGCAAGGAGGCGGATGAGCAGTTCTTC.

The chain links TRBV2 to TRBJ1-2; D unresolved. Germline V gene data show CDR1 as SNHLY and CDR2 as FYNNEI. V was shortened by 6 bases and J by 4 bases, with 12 bases between the two germline ends. CDR3 length equals 13 residues. The CDR3 loop is CASSVTTIYGYTF. CDR3 nucleotides: TGTGCCAGCAGCGTGACCACCATCTATGGCTACACCTTC.

The gene calls are TRBV5-6 and TRBJ2-5, with 12 bases matching TRBD2. Trimming took 5 bases from V and 1 from J; bases not matched to a gene: 9. The CDR3 runs to 17 residues. Germline CDR1 and CDR2: SGHDT and YYEEEE. The CDR3 is CASSPLTSGGLQETQYF. The CDR3 DNA reads as TGTGCCAGCAGTCCTCTCACTAGCGGGGGGCTCCAAGAGACCCAGTACTTC.

The rearrangement uses TRBV28 and TRBJ1-5, with 8 bases lining up with TRBD1. Germline-derived CDR1 and CDR2 are MDHEN and SYDVKM. V trimming: 6 bases; J trimming: 5 bases; junction bases outside the gene matches: 6. The CDR3 contains 14 residues. The CDR3 sequence is CASSTGTGYQPQHF. The CDR3 bases are TGTGCCAGCAGCACAGGGACAGGTTATCAGCCCCAGCATTTT.

The chain employs TRBV29-1 and TRBJ1-4, with 10 bases matching TRBD1. Germline V CDR1 and CDR2: SQVTM, ANQGSEA. V lost 7 bases and J lost 2; bases outside the gene matches: 19. The CDR3 runs to 19 residues. The CDR3 sequence: CSATGFGTGDFWTNEKLFF. The CDR3 nucleotides read TGCAGCGCAACGGGATTCGGGACAGGGGATTTCTGGACTAATGAAAAACTGTTTTTT.

The count of this clone is one. The V gene is TRBV6-5, the J gene TRBJ1-2, with 7 positions matching TRBD1. CDR1 is MNHEY, CDR2 SVGAGI, per germline. The CDR3 has 13 amino acids. V lost 6 bases and J lost 2; bases outside the gene matches: 3. Written as DNA, the CDR3 is TGTGCCAGCAGCCCGGGACAGAACTATGGCTACACCTTC. Translated: CASSPGQNYGYTF.

The CDR3 spells CASSTGATNEKLFF. The CDR3 nucleotides read TGTGCCAGCAGTACAGGTGCAACTAATGAAAAACTGTTTTTT. The chain is built from TRBV6-5 and TRBJ1-4, with D maybe TRBD1 (5 bases). The V end lost 5 bases, the J end lost 0 bases, and 7 bases lay between the germline ends. The germline V gene encodes CDR1 MNHEY and CDR2 SVGAGI. This CDR3 has 14 residues.

This clone was detected once. This sequence joins TRBV7-2 and TRBJ1-2; D gene ambiguous. V dropped 6 bases and J dropped 2 bases, with 7 bases sitting between them. This CDR3 has 12 residues. CDR1 SGHTA and CDR2 FQGNSA come from the germline V gene. Here the CDR3 DNA reads TGTGCCAGCAGTACTGAGAACTATGGCTACACCTTC. Translation gives CASSTENYGYTF.

This clone came up a few times. The V gene is TRBV6-4, the J gene TRBJ2-3, with 8 bases fitting TRBD1. The CDR3 is 15 residues long. V shed 5 bases, J shed 3 bases, and the junction held 7 bases outside the gene matches. CDR1 MRHNA and CDR2 SNTAGT come from the germline V gene. The CDR3 nucleotides read TGTGCCAGCAGTCCGGGACAGGTAGCGACAGATACGCAGTATTTT. Protein product: CASSPGQVATDTQYF.

The chain is built from TRBV29-1 and TRBJ1-1, with D uncertain. The CDR3 has 14 amino acids. Per the germline V gene, CDR1 is SQVTM and CDR2 is ANQGSEA. CDR3 sequence reads: CREPGREANTEAFF. In nucleotides, the CDR3 is TGCAGAGAGCCGGGGAGGGAGGCGAACACTGAAGCTTTCTTT.

This clone was seen a single time. The CDR3 sequence: CASSPQYRFYGYTF. The CDR3 coding sequence is TGTGCCAGCAGTCCCCAGTACAGATTCTATGGCTACACCTTC. The V gene is TRBV6-5, the J gene TRBJ1-2; no clear D gene. The V gene's germline CDR1 is MNHEY and CDR2 SVGAGI. V was pared by 5 bases and J by 4 bases, with 14 bases between. There are 14 residues in the CDR3.

This clone was seen a handful of times. The CDR3 spells CASSGRGLGPQHF. For the CDR3, the DNA is TGTGCCAGCAGTGGGAGGGGCCTCGGGCCCCAGCATTTT. This rearrangement joins TRBV28 to TRBJ1-5, with a possible D match to TRBD1 (5 bases). Germline-derived CDR1 and CDR2 are MDHEN and SYDVKM. V lost 5 bases and J 9 bases, leaving 14 bases between the germline ends. The length of the CDR3 is 13 residues.

CDR3 sequence (DNA): TGTGCCAGCAGTCAGGCAGGGAGGAACACCGGGGAGCTGTTTTTT. Amino acid sequence: CASSQAGRNTGELFF. The V call is TRBV27, the J call TRBJ2-2, with D perhaps TRBD1 or TRBD2 (5 bases each). Trimming pared 5 bases from V and 1 base from J, leaving 11 bases between. Germline-derived CDR1 and CDR2 are MNHEY and SMNVEV (reference sequence). The CDR3 runs to 15 residues.

The V gene is TRBV5-1, the J gene TRBJ2-6; D is uncertain. The V and J ends lost 0 bases and 0 bases respectively, with 16 bases between them. Germline CDR1 is SGHRS and CDR2 is YFSETQ. This CDR3 contains 19 residues. The CDR3 region has the DNA TGCGCCAGCAGCTTGGCGTCAGGCGTCAGCAGCTCTGGGGCCAACGTCCTGACTTTC. Protein product: CASSLASGVSSSGANVLTF.

This CDR3 is CASSLGVTQYF. The CDR3 DNA follows: TGCGCCAGCAGCCTGGGAGTTACGCAGTATTTT. The V call is TRBV5-1, the J call TRBJ2-3; D might be TRBD2 (5 bases). This CDR3 is 11 amino acids long. V lost 4 bases and J 8 bases, leaving 8 bases between the germline ends. CDR1 is SGHRS, CDR2 YFSETQ, per germline.

This clone was observed a few times. The chain links TRBV5-6 to TRBJ1-2, with 8 bases identical to TRBD1. The CDR3 is 12 amino acids. V dropped 5 bases and J dropped 6; count of bases not matched to a gene: 3. Germline V gene data show CDR1 as SGHDT and CDR2 as YYEEEE. DNA for the CDR3: TGTGCCAGCAGACGACAGGGGAATGGCTACACCTTC. Translating gives CASRRQGNGYTF.

The chain combines TRBV2 with TRBJ2-7; D gene ambiguous. Per germline, CDR1 SNHLY and CDR2 FYNNEI. Trimming removed 3 bases from V and 3 bases from J, with 6 bases in between. This CDR3 region has 12 residues. The CDR3 reads CASSEWVYEQYV. The CDR3 DNA sequence: TGTGCCAGCAGTGAGTGGGTCTACGAGCAGTACGTC.

The chain couples TRBV5-1 to TRBJ1-2; the match to TRBD1 covers 8 bases. The germline gives CDR1 SGHRS, CDR2 YFSETQ. CDR3 length: 16 residues. V trimming: 4 bases; J trimming: 3 bases; junction bases outside the gene matches: 11. CDR3 protein: CASSGGQGLRDYGYTF. The CDR3 nucleotides read TGCGCCAGCAGCGGAGGACAGGGTCTCCGGGACTATGGCTACACCTTC.

The rearrangement joins TRBV5-6 to TRBJ2-5, with 9 bases fitting TRBD1. Losses at the gene ends were 3 bases for V and 4 bases for J; bases not matched to a gene: 4. The CDR3 runs to 14 residues. Germline V gene lookup returns CDR1 SGHDT and CDR2 YYEEEE. CDR3 loop: CASSSTGGLETQYF. The DNA of the CDR3 is TGTGCCAGCAGCTCGACAGGGGGTTTAGAGACCCAGTACTTC.

V gene TRBV7-9 combines with J gene TRBJ2-5; TRBD1 matches at 9 bases. This CDR3 comprises 15 residues. V gave up 6 bases and J gave up 5 bases; unmatched junction bases: 10. CDR1 is SEHNR and CDR2 is FQNEAQ in the germline V gene (reference sequence). CDR3 nucleotides: TGTGCCAGCAGTCACCTACTGACAGGGGGGGAGACCCAGTACTTC. Translated: CASSHLLTGGETQYF.

The chain combines TRBV29-1 with TRBJ2-1; weak D call: TRBD2 (7 bases). CDR1 is SQVTM and CDR2 is ANQGSEA in the germline V gene. The CDR3 sequence is 12 residues long. Between the trimmed V and J ends, which lost 4 bases and 12 bases, there was a span of 16 bases. The CDR3 region is CSVGDTGRGQFF. The CDR3 DNA follows: TGCAGCGTTGGGGACACAGGGAGGGGGCAGTTCTTC.

This clone showed up just once. The chain employs TRBV15 and TRBJ1-5; possible D gene TRBD1, 6 bases. Germline V CDR1 and CDR2: LNHNV, YYDKDF (reference sequence). The V end lost 0 bases, the J end lost 2 bases, and 17 bases lay between the germline ends. This CDR3 has 18 residues. The CDR3 DNA follows: TGTGCCACCAGCAGAGATCCGATCAACAGGGCCGGCAATCAGCCCCAGCATTTT. It yields the protein CATSRDPINRAGNQPQHF.

The rearrangement joins TRBV4-1 to TRBJ2-7, with 8 nucleotides matching TRBD2. CDR3 length: 15 residues. Trimming cost V 5 bases and J 0 bases; bases outside gene matches: 6. Germline CDR1 and CDR2: MGHRA and YSYEKL. The CDR3 protein is CASSLLAASSYEQYF. The CDR3 DNA sequence: TGCGCCAGCAGCTTACTAGCGGCTAGCTCCTACGAGCAGTACTTC.

This chain connects TRBV29-1 to TRBJ1-1, with D possibly being TRBD1 (5 bases). Germline values: CDR1 SQVTM, CDR2 ANQGSEA. The CDR3 contains 13 residues. Trimming took 7 bases from V and 6 from J, leaving 18 bases between them. CDR3 loop: CSGRSTGTAEAFF. The DNA of the CDR3 is TGCAGCGGGCGATCTACAGGTACTGCTGAAGCTTTCTTT.

This chain links TRBV23-1 with TRBJ1-1; D is uncertain. TRBV23-1 is known as an ORF, though its function is uncertain. V was trimmed by 0 bases and J by 7 bases, leaving 15 bases between them. This CDR3 has 15 residues. CDR3 in amino acids: CASSQSRRPDFEAFF. CDR3 coding DNA: TGCGCCAGCAGTCAATCGCGCAGGCCCGATTTTGAAGCTTTCTTT.

The chain carries TRBV9 and TRBJ2-7, with 14 nucleotides matching TRBD2. Germline assignment: CDR1 SGDLS and CDR2 YYNGEE. V trimming: 0 bases; J trimming: 7 bases; junction bases outside the gene matches: 0. The CDR3 spans 14 residues. This chain's CDR3 is CASSVGLAGGEQYF. The DNA for the CDR3 is TGTGCCAGCAGCGTAGGACTAGCGGGGGGGGAGCAGTACTTC.